The 7 T cell receptor beta chains reported below all come from one sample, sequenced in a study of T cell responses to AZD1222 COVID-19 vaccine. Generated by immunoSEQ multiplex PCR, the TCRdb table keeps only in-frame clones and is missing some. The repertoire consists of 200,000 or so clones, with about 93% occurring once and the leading ten covering about 1%. Sequenced material: peripheral blood, taken 28 days after the second AZD1222 dose. Receptors originate from an adult who received the AZD1222 COVID-19 vaccine.

The chain joins TRBV7-3 to TRBJ2-1; no clear D gene. Trimming took 0 bases from V and 6 from J, leaving 12 bases between them. Germline-derived CDR1 and CDR2 are SGHTA and FQGTGA. The CDR3 is 15 residues long. In nucleotides, the CDR3 is TGTGCCAGCAGCTTAACCCACGGACCATTCAATGAGCAGTTCTTC. Its translation is CASSLTHGPFNEQFF. The full variable domain, with the rest looked up from reference TRBV7-3 and TRBJ2-1, is GAGVSQTPSNKVTEKGKYVELRCDPISGHTALYWYRQSLGQGPEFLIYFQGTGAADDSGLPNDRFFAVRPEGSVSTLKIQRTERGDSAVYLCASSLTHGPFNEQFFGPGTRLTVL.

The chain joins TRBV5-1 to TRBJ1-1; tentative D call: TRBD1 (6 bases). The CDR3 covers 16 residues. Between the trimmed V and J ends, which lost 2 bases and 1 base, there was a span of 15 bases. CDR1 and CDR2 (germline): SGHRS, YFSETQ. The CDR3 sequence: CASSFLGGKGNTEAFF. In DNA, the CDR3 is TGCGCCAGCAGCTTTCTCGGGGGCAAAGGGAACACTGAAGCTTTCTTT.

The genes are TRBV5-5 and TRBJ1-2; tentatively, D is TRBD1 (5 bases). The V gene lost 6 bases and the J gene lost 4 bases, with 13 bases spanning the gap. The V gene's germline CDR1 is SGHKS and CDR2 YYEKEE (reference sequence). The CDR3 is made up of 13 amino acids. CDR3 residues: CASTTQGTYGYTF. The CDR3 DNA reads as TGTGCCAGCACAACTCAGGGAACCTATGGCTACACCTTC.

This clone was recorded only once. The J gene is TRBJ1-5, the V gene TRBV12-3 or TRBV12-4, with TRBD1 matching over 7 bases. V lost 6 bases, J lost 4 bases, and 3 bases stayed unmatched. CDR3 size: 13 residues. CDR3 coding DNA: TGTGCCAGCAGCACCAGGGGGAATCAGCCCCAGCATTTT. This encodes CASSTRGNQPQHF.

J is TRBJ2-5 and V is TRBV4-1, with TRBD2 matching 12 bases. There are 18 residues in the CDR3. Germline assignment: CDR1 MGHRA and CDR2 YSYEKL. Trimming took 1 base from V and 2 from J; bases not matched to a gene: 8. CDR3: CASSQGPSLAGGQETQYF. Written as DNA, the CDR3 is TGCGCCAGCAGCCAAGGCCCCTCTCTAGCGGGGGGGCAAGAGACCCAGTACTTC.

This clone was counted a single time. The chain couples TRBV14 to TRBJ1-1; tentative D call: TRBD1 (6 bases). This CDR3 has 15 amino acids. CDR1 is SGHDN and CDR2 is FVKESK in the germline V gene. V lost 4 bases to trimming and J lost 3 bases, with 15 bases between them. The CDR3, as DNA: TGTGCCAGCAGCCCTACAGGGTTGGAGGACACTGAAGCTTTCTTT. Translation: CASSPTGLEDTEAFF.

The chain carries TRBV18 and TRBJ1-1, with D uncertain. Trimming removed 2 bases from V and 0 bases from J, with 16 bases in between. Germline CDR1 reads KGHSH; CDR2 reads LQKENI. The CDR3 has 17 amino acids. The CDR3 DNA is TGTGCCAGCTCACCAGGTCAGAAGAACTTTATGAACACTGAAGCTTTCTTT. Protein sequence: CASSPGQKNFMNTEAFF.